This note documents a single T cell receptor (beta chain) sequence. The antigen remains undetermined. CDR3 length: 12 amino acids. V lost 5 bases and J lost 5, with 12 bases in between. The germline V gene has CDR1 SQVTM and CDR2 ANQGSEA. The data were obtained in a study of STAT3 mutations in large granular lymphocyte leukemia. Findings and caveats of the study: Every T-LGLL patient had at least one immunodominant TCRbeta clonotype. Sampling intervals varied between patients and samples.

Clones were read by immunoSEQ multiplex PCR, and TCRdb kept only the in-frame ones, dropping some. The profile shows approximately 2,500 clones, 49% of them singletons. This TCR derives from a man in his 60s with T-cell large granular lymphocyte leukemia. Some clones in this sample may be carry-over from other donors' samples. Sequencing was performed on peripheral blood mononuclear cells. The V gene is TRBV29-1, the J gene TRBJ2-5, with D possibly TRBD1 on 5 matching bases. CDR3 region: CSVTTGSETQYF. CDR3 nucleotides: TGCAGCGTTACCACAGGTTCCGAGACCCAGTACTTC.